This T cell receptor (beta chain) was obtained from a study of T-cell reconstitution after alpha-beta-depleted transplantation in children. Study-wide findings and caveats: Some patients' high day-60 TCRbeta diversity was attributed to recipient cells surviving conditioning. Roughly two months post-transplant, alpha-beta T cells reportedly originated from several hundred graft clones that had expanded.

The CDR3 is 17 amino acids. The germline V and J ends were trimmed by 0 bases and 3 bases, with 18 bases remaining between them. Germline lookup yields CDR1 LGHNA and CDR2 YSLEER. As regards this clonotype: The antigen is not known.

Preparation of the TCRbeta library was carried out with unique molecular identifiers. TCRdb reprocessed the PCR reads with MiXCR, giving one entry per CDR3 protein. The sample carries about 640,000 distinct CDR3 sequences, over 10% recorded once. This sequence originates from a male patient younger than 18 who had a stem cell transplant for acute myeloid leukemia, so the T cells may come from the graft donor. The sequenced sample was PBMCs, mostly from graft donor cells, obtained 360 days after TCRalphabeta/CD19-depleted stem cell transplant. This rearrangement joins TRBV4-3 to TRBJ2-7; no firm D call. The CDR3 DNA reads as TGCGCCAGCAGCCAAGATAGTAGTGGCAGAACGGGCTACGAGCAGTACTTC. This sequence encodes CASSQDSSGRTGYEQYF.